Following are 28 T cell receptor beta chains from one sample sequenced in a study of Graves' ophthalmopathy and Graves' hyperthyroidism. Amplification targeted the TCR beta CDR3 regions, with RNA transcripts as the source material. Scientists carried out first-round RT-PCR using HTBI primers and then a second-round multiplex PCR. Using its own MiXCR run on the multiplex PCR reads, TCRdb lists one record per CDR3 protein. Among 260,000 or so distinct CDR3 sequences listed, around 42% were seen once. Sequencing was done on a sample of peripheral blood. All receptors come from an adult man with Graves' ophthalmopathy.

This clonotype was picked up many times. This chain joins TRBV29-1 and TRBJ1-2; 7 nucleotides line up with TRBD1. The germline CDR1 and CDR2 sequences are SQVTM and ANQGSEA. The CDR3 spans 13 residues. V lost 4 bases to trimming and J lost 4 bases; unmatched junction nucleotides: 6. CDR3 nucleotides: TGCAGCGTTGGAGGACAGGAGAGCTATGGCTACACCTTC. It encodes CSVGGQESYGYTF.

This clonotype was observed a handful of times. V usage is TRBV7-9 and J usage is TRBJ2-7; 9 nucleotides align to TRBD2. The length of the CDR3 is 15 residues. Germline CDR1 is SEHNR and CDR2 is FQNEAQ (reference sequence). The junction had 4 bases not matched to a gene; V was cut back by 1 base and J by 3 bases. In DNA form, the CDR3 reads TGTGCCAGCAGCTTAGTGCGCGGGAGGGACTACGAGCAGTACTTC. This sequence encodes CASSLVRGRDYEQYF.

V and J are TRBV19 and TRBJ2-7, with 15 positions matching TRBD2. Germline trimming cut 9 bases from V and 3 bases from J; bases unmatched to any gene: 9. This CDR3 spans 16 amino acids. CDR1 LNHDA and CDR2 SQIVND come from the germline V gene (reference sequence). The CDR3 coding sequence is TGTGCCAGCTCACCAGCGGGACTAGCGGGGGGCTACGAGCAGTACTTC. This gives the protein CASSPAGLAGGYEQYF. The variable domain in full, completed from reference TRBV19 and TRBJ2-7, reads DGGITQSPKYLFRKEGQNVTLSCEQNLNHDAMYWYRQDPGQGLRLIYYSQIVNDFQKGDIAEGYSVSREKKESFPLTVTSAQKNPTAFYLCASSPAGLAGGYEQYFGPGTRLTVT.

CDR3 coding DNA: TGTGCCAGCAGGGGACAGGGGGCCCGCGTTAATGGCTACACCTTC. Its translation: CASRGQGARVNGYTF. V is TRBV6-1 and J is TRBJ1-2; 12 positions agree with TRBD1. After removal of 6 bases from V and 6 bases from J, the junction contained 8 bases not matched to a gene. This CDR3 has 15 residues. Germline V lookup: CDR1 MNHNS, CDR2 SASEGT.

The CDR3 is CASSLSGDETQYF. CDR3 in DNA: TGTGCCAGCAGCTTATCAGGGGATGAGACCCAGTACTTC. The genes are TRBV7-9 and TRBJ2-5, with D tentatively TRBD1 (6 bases). Trimming took 2 bases from V and 5 from J, leaving 9 bases between them. Germline assignment: CDR1 SEHNR and CDR2 FQNEAQ (reference sequence). This CDR3 is 13 amino acids long.

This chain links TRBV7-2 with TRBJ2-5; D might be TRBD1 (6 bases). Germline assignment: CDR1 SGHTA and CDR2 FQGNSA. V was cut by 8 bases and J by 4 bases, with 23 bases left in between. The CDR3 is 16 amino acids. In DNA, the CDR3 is TGTGCCAGCGACCAGGCAGGGGCCGCCCCCGGAGAGACCCAGTACTTC. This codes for CASDQAGAAPGETQYF.

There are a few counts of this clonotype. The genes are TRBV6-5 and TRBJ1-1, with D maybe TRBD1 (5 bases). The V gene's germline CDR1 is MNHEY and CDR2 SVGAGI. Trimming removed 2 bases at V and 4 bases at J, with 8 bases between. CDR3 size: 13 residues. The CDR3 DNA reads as TGTGCCAGCAGTTACGCAGGGAGCACTGAAGCTTTCTTT. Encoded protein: CASSYAGSTEAFF.

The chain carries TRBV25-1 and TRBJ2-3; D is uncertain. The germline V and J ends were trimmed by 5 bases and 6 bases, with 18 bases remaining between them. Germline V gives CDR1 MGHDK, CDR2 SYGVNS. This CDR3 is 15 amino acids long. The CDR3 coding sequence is TGTGCCAGCAGTCCTCACGGATGGGCGATGGATACGCAGTATTTT. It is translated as CASSPHGWAMDTQYF. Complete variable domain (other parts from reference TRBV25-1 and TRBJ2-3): EADIYQTPRYLVIGTGKKITLECSQTMGHDKMYWYQQDPGMELHLIHYSYGVNSTEKGDLSSESTVSRIRTEHFPLTLESARPSHTSQYLCASSPHGWAMDTQYFGPGTRLTVL.

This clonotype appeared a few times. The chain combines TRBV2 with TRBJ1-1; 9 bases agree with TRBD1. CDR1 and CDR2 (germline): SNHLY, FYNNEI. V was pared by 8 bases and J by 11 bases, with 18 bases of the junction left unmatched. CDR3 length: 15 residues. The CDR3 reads CASVHRGRRSDEAFF. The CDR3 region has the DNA TGTGCCAGCGTCCACAGGGGGCGTCGGTCCGATGAGGCTTTCTTT.

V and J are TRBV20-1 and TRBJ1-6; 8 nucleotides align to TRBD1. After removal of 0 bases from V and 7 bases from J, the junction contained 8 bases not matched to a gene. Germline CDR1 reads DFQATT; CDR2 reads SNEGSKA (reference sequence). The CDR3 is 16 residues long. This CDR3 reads CSARDVGTGANSPLHF. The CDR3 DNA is TGCAGTGCTAGAGATGTGGGGACAGGAGCAAATTCACCCCTCCACTTT.

CDR3 protein: CASSPGGVGRYEQYF. The DNA of the CDR3 is TGCGCCAGCAGCCCCGGCGGGGTTGGGCGCTACGAGCAGTACTTC. The chain couples TRBV5-1 to TRBJ2-7; D is perhaps TRBD2 (6 bases). This CDR3 is built from 15 residues. Germline values: CDR1 SGHRS, CDR2 YFSETQ. Trimming stripped 4 bases from V and 3 bases from J, with 17 bases between.

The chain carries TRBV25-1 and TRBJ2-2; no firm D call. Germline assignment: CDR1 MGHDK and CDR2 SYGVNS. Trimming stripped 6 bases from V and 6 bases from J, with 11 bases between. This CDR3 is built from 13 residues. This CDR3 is CASSPFLAGELFF. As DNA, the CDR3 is TGTGCCAGCAGCCCCTTCCTGGCCGGGGAGCTGTTTTTT.

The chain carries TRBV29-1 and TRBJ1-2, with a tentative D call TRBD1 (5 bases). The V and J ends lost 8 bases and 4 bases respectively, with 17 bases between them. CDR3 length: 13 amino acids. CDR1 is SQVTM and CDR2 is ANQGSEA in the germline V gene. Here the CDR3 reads CSLPGLEGYGYTF. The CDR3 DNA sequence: TGCAGCCTCCCAGGGTTAGAGGGCTATGGCTACACCTTC.

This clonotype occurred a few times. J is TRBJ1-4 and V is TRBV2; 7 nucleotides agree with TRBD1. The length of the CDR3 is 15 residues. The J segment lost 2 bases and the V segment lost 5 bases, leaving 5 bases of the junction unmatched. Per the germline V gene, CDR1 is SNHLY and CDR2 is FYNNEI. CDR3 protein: CASSLKQGTNEKLFF. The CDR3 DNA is TGTGCCAGCAGTTTAAAACAGGGGACTAATGAAAAACTGTTTTTT.

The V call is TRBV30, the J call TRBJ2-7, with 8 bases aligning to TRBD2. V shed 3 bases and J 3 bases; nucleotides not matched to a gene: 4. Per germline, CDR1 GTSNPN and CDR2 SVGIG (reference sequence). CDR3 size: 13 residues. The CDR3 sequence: CAWRGSGIYEQYF. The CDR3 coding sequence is TGTGCCTGGAGGGGTAGCGGGATCTACGAGCAGTACTTC.

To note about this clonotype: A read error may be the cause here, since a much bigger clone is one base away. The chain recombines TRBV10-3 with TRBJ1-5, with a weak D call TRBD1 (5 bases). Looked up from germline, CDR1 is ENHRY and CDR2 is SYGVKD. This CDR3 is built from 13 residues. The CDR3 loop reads CAISEDSNQPRHF. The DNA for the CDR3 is TGTGCCATCAGTGAAGACAGTAATCAGCCCCGGCATTTT.

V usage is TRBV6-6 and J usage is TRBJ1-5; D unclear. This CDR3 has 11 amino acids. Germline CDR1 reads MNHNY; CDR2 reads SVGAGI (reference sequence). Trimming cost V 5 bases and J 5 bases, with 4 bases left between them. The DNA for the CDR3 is TGTGCCAGCAGTAATGATCAGCCCCAGCATTTT. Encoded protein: CASSNDQPQHF.

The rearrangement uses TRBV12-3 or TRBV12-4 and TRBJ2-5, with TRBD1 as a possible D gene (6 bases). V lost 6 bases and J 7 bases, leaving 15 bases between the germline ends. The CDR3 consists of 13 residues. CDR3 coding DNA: TGTGCCAGCAGACCCCAGGGGATAGGGACCCAGTACTTC. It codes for CASRPQGIGTQYF.

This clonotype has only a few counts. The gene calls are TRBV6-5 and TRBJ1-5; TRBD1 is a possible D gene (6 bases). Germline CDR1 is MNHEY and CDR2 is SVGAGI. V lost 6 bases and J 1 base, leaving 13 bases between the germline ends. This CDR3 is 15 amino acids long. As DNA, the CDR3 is TGTGCCAGCAGCAAGACAGGATTAAGCAATCAGCCCCAGCATTTT. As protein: CASSKTGLSNQPQHF.

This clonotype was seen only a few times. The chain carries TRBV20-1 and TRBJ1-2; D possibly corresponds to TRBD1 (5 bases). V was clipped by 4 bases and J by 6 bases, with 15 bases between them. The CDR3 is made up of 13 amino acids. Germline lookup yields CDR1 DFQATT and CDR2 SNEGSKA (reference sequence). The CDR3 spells CSATLMGEDGYTF. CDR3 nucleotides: TGCAGTGCTACCTTGATGGGGGAGGATGGCTACACCTTC.

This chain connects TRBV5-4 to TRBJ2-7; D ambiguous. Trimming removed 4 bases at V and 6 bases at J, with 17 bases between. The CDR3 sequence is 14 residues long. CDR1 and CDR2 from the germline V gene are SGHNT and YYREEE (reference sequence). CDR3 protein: CASSRDPSGSEQYF. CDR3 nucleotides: TGTGCCAGCAGCCGAGACCCCTCGGGTAGCGAGCAGTACTTC. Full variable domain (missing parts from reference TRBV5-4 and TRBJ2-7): ETGVTQSPTHLIKTRGQQVTLRCSSQSGHNTVSWYQQALGQGPQFIFQYYREEENGRGNFPPRFSGLQFPNYSSELNVNALELDDSALYLCASSRDPSGSEQYFGPGTRLTVT.

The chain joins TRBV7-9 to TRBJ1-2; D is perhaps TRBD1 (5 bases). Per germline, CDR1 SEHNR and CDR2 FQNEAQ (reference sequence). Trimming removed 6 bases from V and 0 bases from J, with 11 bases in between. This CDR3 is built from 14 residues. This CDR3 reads CASSYDRANYGYTF. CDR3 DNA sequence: TGTGCCAGCAGTTACGACAGAGCTAACTATGGCTACACCTTC.

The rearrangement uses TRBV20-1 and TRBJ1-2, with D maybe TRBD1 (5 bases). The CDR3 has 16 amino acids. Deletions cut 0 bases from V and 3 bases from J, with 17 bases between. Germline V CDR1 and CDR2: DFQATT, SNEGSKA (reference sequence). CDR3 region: CSARDGKETVYYGYTF. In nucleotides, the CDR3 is TGCAGTGCTAGAGATGGGAAAGAGACAGTTTACTATGGCTACACCTTC.

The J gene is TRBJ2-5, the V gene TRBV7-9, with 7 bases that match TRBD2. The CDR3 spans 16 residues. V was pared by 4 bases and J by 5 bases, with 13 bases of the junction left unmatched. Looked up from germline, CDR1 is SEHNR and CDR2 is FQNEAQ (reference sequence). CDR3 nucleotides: TGTGCCAGCAGCTCACCCAGGGCGGGAGCCTCCGAGACCCAGTACTTC. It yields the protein CASSSPRAGASETQYF.

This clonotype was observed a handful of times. In DNA form, the CDR3 reads TGTGCCAGCAGCTACGAATCAGGGACCTACGAGCAGTACTTC. This codes for CASSYESGTYEQYF. The V gene is TRBV11-2, the J gene TRBJ2-7, with D maybe TRBD1 (5 bases). Trimming took off 4 bases at V and 2 bases at J, with 12 bases between the two ends. The V gene's germline CDR1 is SGHAT and CDR2 FQNNGV. The CDR3 length is 14 residues.

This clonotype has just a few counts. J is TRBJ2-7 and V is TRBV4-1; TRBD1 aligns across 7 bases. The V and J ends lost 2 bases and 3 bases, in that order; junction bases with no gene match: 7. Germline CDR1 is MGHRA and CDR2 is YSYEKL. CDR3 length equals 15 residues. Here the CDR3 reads CASSQSPGQIYEQYF. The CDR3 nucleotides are TGCGCCAGCAGCCAATCTCCGGGACAGATCTACGAGCAGTACTTC.

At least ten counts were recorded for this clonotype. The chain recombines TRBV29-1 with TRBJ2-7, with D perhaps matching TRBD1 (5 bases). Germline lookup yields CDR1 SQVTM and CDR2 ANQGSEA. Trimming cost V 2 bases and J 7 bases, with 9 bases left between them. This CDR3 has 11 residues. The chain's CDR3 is CSVERAGEQYF. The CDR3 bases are TGCAGCGTTGAACGGGCAGGGGAGCAGTACTTC.

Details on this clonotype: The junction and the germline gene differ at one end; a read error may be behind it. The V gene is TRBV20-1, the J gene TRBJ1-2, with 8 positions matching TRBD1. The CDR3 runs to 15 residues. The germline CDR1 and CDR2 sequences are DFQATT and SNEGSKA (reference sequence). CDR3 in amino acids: CSARPPQGAQYGHTF. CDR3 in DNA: TGCAGTGCTAGACCCCCCCAGGGGGCACAATATGGCCACACCTTC.